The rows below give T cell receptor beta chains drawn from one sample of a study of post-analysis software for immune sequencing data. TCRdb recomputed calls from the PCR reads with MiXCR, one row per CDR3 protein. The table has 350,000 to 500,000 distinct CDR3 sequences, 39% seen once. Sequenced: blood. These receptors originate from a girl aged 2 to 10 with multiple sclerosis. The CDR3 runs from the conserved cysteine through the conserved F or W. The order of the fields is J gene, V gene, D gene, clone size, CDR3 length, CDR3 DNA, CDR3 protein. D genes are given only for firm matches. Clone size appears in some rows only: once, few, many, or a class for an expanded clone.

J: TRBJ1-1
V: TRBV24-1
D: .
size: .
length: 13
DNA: TGTGCCACCAGTGACCAGGGATTCACTGAAGCTTTCTTT
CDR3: CATSDQGFTEAFF

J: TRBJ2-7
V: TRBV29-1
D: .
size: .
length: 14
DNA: TGCAGCGTTGTCGACTACCAGCGGTCCTACGAGCAGTACTTC
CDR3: CSVVDYQRSYEQYF

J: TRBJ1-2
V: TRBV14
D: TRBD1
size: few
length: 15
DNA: TGTGCCAGCAAGGCGGAGGGACAGGACCCGTATGGCTACACCTTC
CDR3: CASKAEGQDPYGYTF

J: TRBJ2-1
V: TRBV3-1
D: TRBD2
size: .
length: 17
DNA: TGTGCCAGCAGCCTCGAATCTCTAGCGGGAGGAGAGGATGAGCAGTTCTTC
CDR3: CASSLESLAGGEDEQFF

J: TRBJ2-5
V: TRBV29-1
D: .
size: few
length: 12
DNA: TGCAGCGTGGGACTGCCACAAGAGACCCAGTACTTC
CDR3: CSVGLPQETQYF

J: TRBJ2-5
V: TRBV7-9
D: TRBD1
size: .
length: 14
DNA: TGTGCCAGCAGCTTCGGACAGGGTAGGGCGAAGCAGTACTTC
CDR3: CASSFGQGRAKQYF

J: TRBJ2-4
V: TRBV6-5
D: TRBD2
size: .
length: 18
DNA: TGTGCCAGCAGTTCCGGGGAGAAGCGGGGGAAAGGCAAAAACATTCAGTACTTC
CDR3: CASSSGEKRGKGKNIQYF

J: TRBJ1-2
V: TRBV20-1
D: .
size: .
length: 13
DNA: TGCAGTGCTGGAGCAGGGGTGGACTATGGCTACACCTTC
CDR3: CSAGAGVDYGYTF

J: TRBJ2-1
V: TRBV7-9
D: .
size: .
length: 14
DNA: TGTGCCAGCAGCTTAAGGGTCGCTGGGGTTGAGCAGTTCTTC
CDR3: CASSLRVAGVEQFF

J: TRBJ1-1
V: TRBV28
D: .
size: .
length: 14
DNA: TGTGCCAGCAGTCGAACAGGGTTGAGCACTGAAGCTTTCTTT
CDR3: CASSRTGLSTEAFF

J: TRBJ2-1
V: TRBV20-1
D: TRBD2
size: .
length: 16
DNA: TGCAGTGCTAGAGATCCCGGGGCTAGCGGGAGCTATGAGCAGTTCTTC
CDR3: CSARDPGASGSYEQFF

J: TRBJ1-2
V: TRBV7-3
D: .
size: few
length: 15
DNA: TGTGCCAGCAGCTTATACGGGGATTCTAACTATGGCTACACCTTC
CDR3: CASSLYGDSNYGYTF

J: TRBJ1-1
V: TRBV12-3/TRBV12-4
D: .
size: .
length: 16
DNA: TGTGCCAGCAGGTATAGAACAGGGCGCGAGAACACTGAAGCTTTCTTT
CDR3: CASRYRTGRENTEAFF

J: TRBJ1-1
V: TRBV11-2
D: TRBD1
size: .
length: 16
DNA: TGTGCCAGCAGCCCCGGGACAGGGGGCGCGGGTACTGAAGCTTTCTTT
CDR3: CASSPGTGGAGTEAFF

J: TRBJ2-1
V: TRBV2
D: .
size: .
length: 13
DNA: TGTGCCAGCCAGGCCCAGAGGGGCAATGAGCAGTTCTTC
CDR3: CASQAQRGNEQFF

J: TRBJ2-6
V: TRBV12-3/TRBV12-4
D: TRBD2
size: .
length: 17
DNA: TGTGCCAGCAGCGGACTAGACATCAACTCTGGGGCCAACGTCCTGACTTTC
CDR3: CASSGLDINSGANVLTF

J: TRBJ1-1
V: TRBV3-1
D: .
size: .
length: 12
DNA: TGTGCCAGCCGTACACGGAACACTGAAGCTTTCTTT
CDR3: CASRTRNTEAFF

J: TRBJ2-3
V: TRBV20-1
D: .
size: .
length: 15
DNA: TGCAGTGCTCGTGATGGCGGGCCCGTGGTAGGGACGCAGTATTTT
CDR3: CSARDGGPVVGTQYF

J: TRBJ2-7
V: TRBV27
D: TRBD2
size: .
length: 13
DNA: TGTGCCAGCAGTTTACCGGGGGGATTCGAGCAGTACTTC
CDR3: CASSLPGGFEQYF

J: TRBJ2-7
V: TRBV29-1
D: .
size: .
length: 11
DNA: TGCAGCGTTGAAGGGCAGGGCGAGCAGTACTTC
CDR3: CSVEGQGEQYF

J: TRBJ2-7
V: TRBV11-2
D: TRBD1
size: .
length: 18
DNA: TGTGCCAGCAGCTCACTTCGGACAGGCCACCCTCTCTCCTACGAGCAGTACTTC
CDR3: CASSSLRTGHPLSYEQYF

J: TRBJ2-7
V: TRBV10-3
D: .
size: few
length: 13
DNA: TGTGCCATCAATAGGGACATTCGTTACGAGCAGTACTTC
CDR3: CAINRDIRYEQYF

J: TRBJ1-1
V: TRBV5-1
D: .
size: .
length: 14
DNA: TGCGCCAGCAGCTTGGACGGGCTCGACACTGAAGCTTTCTTT
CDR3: CASSLDGLDTEAFF

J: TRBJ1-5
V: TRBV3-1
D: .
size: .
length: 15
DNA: TGTGCCAGCAGCCAAGATGGGATCAGCAATCAGCCCCAGCATTTT
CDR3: CASSQDGISNQPQHF

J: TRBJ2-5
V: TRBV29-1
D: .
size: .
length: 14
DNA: TGCAGCGTTGCGCTACCCCGCCCTCGGGAGACCCAGTACTTC
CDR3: CSVALPRPRETQYF

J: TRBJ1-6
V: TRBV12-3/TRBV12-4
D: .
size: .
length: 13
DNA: TGTGCCAGCAGTTCACAACAGGGTACACCCCTCCACTTT
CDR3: CASSSQQGTPLHF

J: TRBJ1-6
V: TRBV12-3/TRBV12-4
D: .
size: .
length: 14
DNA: TGTGCCAGCAGTCCCGAGAGGCTGTACTCACCCCTCCACTTT
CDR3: CASSPERLYSPLHF

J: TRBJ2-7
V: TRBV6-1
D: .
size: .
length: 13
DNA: TGTGCCAGCAGTGAAGCCGAACTCTACGAGCAGTACTTC
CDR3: CASSEAELYEQYF

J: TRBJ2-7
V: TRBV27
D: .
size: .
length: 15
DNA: TGTGCCAGCAGATCACCGGGACGCAGCACCTACGAGCAGTACTTC
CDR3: CASRSPGRSTYEQYF

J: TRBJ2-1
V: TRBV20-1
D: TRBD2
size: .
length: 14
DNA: TGCAGTGCTAGAGAGGCTAGCGGTGCCTGGGAGCAGTTCTTC
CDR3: CSAREASGAWEQFF

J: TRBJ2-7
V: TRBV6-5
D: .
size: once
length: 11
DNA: TGTGCCAGCCACGGGACCTACGAGCAGTACTTC
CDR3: CASHGTYEQYF

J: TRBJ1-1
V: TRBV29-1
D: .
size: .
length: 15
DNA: TGCAGCGTTGAGGAACAGGGCTACCTGAACACTGAAGCTTTCTTT
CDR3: CSVEEQGYLNTEAFF

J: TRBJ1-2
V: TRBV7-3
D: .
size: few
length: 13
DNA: TGTGCCAGCAGCTTAAATCCAGGCAATGGCTACACCTTC
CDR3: CASSLNPGNGYTF

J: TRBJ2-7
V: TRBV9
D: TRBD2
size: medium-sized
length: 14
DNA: TGTGCCAGCAGCGTAGCGGGAGGGCCCTACGAGCAGTACTTC
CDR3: CASSVAGGPYEQYF

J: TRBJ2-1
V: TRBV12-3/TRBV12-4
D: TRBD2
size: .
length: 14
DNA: TGTGCCAGCAGTTTTAACCTAGCGGGAGGCCGTGGGTTCTTC
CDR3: CASSFNLAGGRGFF

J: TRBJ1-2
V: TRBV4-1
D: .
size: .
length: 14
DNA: TGCGCCAGCAGCAACCCGACAGCAACCTATGGCTACACCTTC
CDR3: CASSNPTATYGYTF

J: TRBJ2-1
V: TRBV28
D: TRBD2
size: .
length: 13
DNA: TGTGCCAGCAGTTCCCTAGCGGGAAGGTTGGAGTTCTTC
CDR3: CASSSLAGRLEFF

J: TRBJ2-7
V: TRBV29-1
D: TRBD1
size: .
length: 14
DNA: TGCAGCGTCTTTCAAGGACAGGCTTTCTACGAGCAGTACTTC
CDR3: CSVFQGQAFYEQYF

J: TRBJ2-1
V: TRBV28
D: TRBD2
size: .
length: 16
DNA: TGTGCCAGCCCCGGTGTTAGGCTAGCGGAGGACAATGAGCAGTTCTTC
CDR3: CASPGVRLAEDNEQFF

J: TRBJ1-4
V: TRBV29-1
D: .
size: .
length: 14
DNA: TGCAGCGTTGAAGATGCCGGCGGAGTGGGAAAACTGTTTTTT
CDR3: CSVEDAGGVGKLFF

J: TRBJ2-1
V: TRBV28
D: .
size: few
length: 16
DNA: TGTGCCAGCAGTCCCTCCGTTTTAGGCCCCTACAATGAGCAGTTCTTC
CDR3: CASSPSVLGPYNEQFF

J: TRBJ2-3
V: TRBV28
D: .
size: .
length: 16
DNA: TGTGCCAGCAGTTTATTCGATTACGGCCCGCCAGATACGCAGTATTTT
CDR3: CASSLFDYGPPDTQYF

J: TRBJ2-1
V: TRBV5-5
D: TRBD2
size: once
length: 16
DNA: TGTGCCAGCAGCCAGGGACTAGCGGTCTCCTACAATGAGCAGTTCTTC
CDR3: CASSQGLAVSYNEQFF

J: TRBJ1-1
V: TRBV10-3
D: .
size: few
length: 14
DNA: TGTGCCATCAGAGCCTACACGGGGTCCCATGAAGCTTTCTTT
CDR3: CAIRAYTGSHEAFF

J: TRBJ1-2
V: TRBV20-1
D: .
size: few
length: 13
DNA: TGCAGTGCTAGGGATCGGGATAACTATGGCTACACCTTC
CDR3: CSARDRDNYGYTF

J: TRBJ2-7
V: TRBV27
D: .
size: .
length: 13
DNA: TGTGCCAGTAGTTACGCAAGCTTGGACGAGCAGTACTTC
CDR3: CASSYASLDEQYF

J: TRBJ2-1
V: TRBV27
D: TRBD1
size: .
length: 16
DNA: TGTGCCAGCAGTTTCCCGGGACAGGGGGCGCTGCGAAGGCAGTTCTTC
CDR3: CASSFPGQGALRRQFF

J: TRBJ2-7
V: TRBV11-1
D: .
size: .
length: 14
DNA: TGTGCCAGCAGTTACCTAAGGCCCTTGGACGAGCAGTACTTC
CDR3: CASSYLRPLDEQYF

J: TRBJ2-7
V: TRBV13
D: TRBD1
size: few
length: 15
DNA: TGTGCCAGCAGCATCAACAGGGGAAGCTCCTACGAGCAGTACTTC
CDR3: CASSINRGSSYEQYF

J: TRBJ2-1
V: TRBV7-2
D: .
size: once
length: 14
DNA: TGTGCCAGCAGCCAAGCAGGTAGACGGTTCAAGCAGTTCTTC
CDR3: CASSQAGRRFKQFF

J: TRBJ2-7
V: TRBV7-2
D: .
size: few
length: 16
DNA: TGTGCCAGCAGCCGAACTTCACATGACAGGTTCGGCGAGCAGTACTTC
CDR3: CASSRTSHDRFGEQYF

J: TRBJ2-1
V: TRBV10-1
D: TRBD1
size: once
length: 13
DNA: TGCGCCAGCAGCGCGACAGGGGATGACGAGCAGTTCTTC
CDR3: CASSATGDDEQFF

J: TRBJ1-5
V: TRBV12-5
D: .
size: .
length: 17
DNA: TGTGCTAGTGGTCCAGACCCAGGGGCCCGGCGAGAATTGCCCCAGCATTTT
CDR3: CASGPDPGARRELPQHF

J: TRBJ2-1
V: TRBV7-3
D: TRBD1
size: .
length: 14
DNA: TGTGCCAGCAGGTGCCACGGGACAGACAATGAGCAGTTCTTC
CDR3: CASRCHGTDNEQFF

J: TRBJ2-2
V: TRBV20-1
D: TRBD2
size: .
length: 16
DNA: TGCAGTGCTAGGGATGGGGTAGCGGGGGAAGCCGGGGAGCTGTTTTTT
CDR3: CSARDGVAGEAGELFF

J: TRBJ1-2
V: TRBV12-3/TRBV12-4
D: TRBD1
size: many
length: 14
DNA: TGTGCCAGCAGCCCGACAGGGGGTGACTATGGCTACACCTTC
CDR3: CASSPTGGDYGYTF

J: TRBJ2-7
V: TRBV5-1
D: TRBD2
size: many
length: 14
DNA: TGCGCCAGCAGCTTGGGGACTAGCTCCTACGAGCAGTACTTC
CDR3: CASSLGTSSYEQYF

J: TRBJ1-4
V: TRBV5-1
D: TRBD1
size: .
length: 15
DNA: TGCGCCAGCACCTGGTCCGGGACAGGGTATGAAAAACTGTTTTTT
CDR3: CASTWSGTGYEKLFF